The next 30 T cell receptor beta chains were all read from a single sample in a study of OX40 agonist ivuxolimab in advanced cancers. The protocol was immunoSEQ multiplex PCR, while the TCRdb copy is restricted to in-frame clones and leaves out a portion. The profile covers 100,000 to 110,000 clones, with approximately 90% appearing a single time and about 0.49% taken by the ten largest. Sequencing used CD4+ or CD8+ T cells sorted from blood, obtained in a trial of the OX40 agonist ivuxolimab. These receptors all come from an adult with an advanced solid tumor such as melanoma, head and neck, liver or kidney cancer.

The gene calls are TRBV2 and TRBJ2-2; D uncertain. Between the trimmed V and J ends, which lost 1 base and 0 bases, there was a span of 9 bases. The germline CDR1 and CDR2 sequences are SNHLY and FYNNEI. The CDR3 is made up of 16 amino acids. This CDR3 reads CASSEGFSANTGELFF. The CDR3 DNA reads TGTGCCAGCAGTGAAGGATTCAGCGCGAACACCGGGGAGCTGTTTTTT. The variable domain in full, completed from reference TRBV2 and TRBJ2-2, reads EPEVTQTPSHQVTQMGQEVILRCVPISNHLYFYWYRQILGQKVEFLVSFYNNEISEKSEIFDDQFSVERPDGSNFTLKIRSTKLEDSAMYFCASSEGFSANTGELFFGEGSRLTVL.

This sequence joins TRBV29-1 and TRBJ1-1; 7 bases agree with TRBD1. The V gene end was trimmed by 6 bases and the J gene end by 5 bases; junction bases not matched to a gene: 9. Germline CDR1 SQVTM, CDR2 ANQGSEA. The CDR3 is 13 residues long. The CDR3 region has the DNA TGCAGCGTCCTGACAGGGTTTGATACTGAAGCTTTCTTT. This translates into CSVLTGFDTEAFF.

The rearrangement links TRBV7-9 to TRBJ2-6, with D possibly TRBD1 on 5 matching bases. Germline loops: CDR1 SEHNR, CDR2 FQNEAQ (reference sequence). The CDR3 length is 17 residues. V was clipped by 1 base and J by 1 base, with 11 bases between them. The CDR3, as DNA: TGTGCCAGCAGCTTAGGCCAGGGAATGTCTGGGGCCAACGTCCTGACTTTC. It translates to CASSLGQGMSGANVLTF. The full variable domain, completed using reference TRBV7-9 and TRBJ2-6, is DTGVSQNPRHKITKRGQNVTFRCDPISEHNRLYWYRQTLGQGPEFLTYFQNEAQLEKSRLLSDRFSAERPKGSFSTLEIQRTEQGDSAMYLCASSLGQGMSGANVLTFGAGSRLTVL.

The chain has TRBV29-1 and TRBJ1-2, with D possibly TRBD1 on 5 matching bases. V lost 8 bases and J 0 bases, leaving 10 bases between the germline ends. Germline-derived CDR1 and CDR2 are SQVTM and ANQGSEA. CDR3 length: 12 residues. The CDR3 DNA reads TGCAGCTCTGGGGGGGCTAACTATGGCTACACCTTC. Protein sequence: CSSGGANYGYTF.

V gene TRBV5-1 combines with J gene TRBJ1-3, with D hard to call. CDR1 and CDR2 from the germline V gene are SGHRS and YFSETQ. CDR3 length: 15 residues. Deletions cut 5 bases from V and 0 bases from J, with 12 bases between. Written as DNA, the CDR3 is TGCGCCAGCAGTCTAATGGGATTCTCTGGAAACACCATATATTTT. Translation: CASSLMGFSGNTIYF.

This clone was recorded only once. The rearrangement joins TRBV9 to TRBJ2-1, with 8 positions matching TRBD2. J was trimmed by 3 bases and V by 0 bases; bases with no gene match: 8. In germline, CDR1 is SGDLS, CDR2 YYNGEE. This CDR3 is built from 17 residues. CDR3 loop: CASSVDLGSGNYNEQFF. The CDR3 region has the DNA TGTGCCAGCAGCGTAGATCTAGGTAGCGGGAACTACAATGAGCAGTTCTTC.

A single count supports this clone. The chain combines TRBV5-1 with TRBJ1-3; D gene ambiguous. This CDR3 is 15 amino acids long. Germline V gene sequence: CDR1 SGHRS, CDR2 YFSETQ. Trimming pared 0 bases from V and 0 bases from J, leaving 7 bases between. The DNA of the CDR3 is TGCGCCAGCAGCTTGGATGGGTCCTCTGGAAACACCATATATTTT. Translated: CASSLDGSSGNTIYF.

This chain connects TRBV11-2 to TRBJ2-3; TRBD1 matches 7 bases. Per germline, CDR1 SGHAT and CDR2 FQNNGV. The ends lost 5 bases at V and 6 bases at J; junction bases unmatched: 14. There are 16 residues in the CDR3. Here the CDR3 reads CASSPTGTAVLDTQYF. The CDR3 coding sequence is TGTGCCAGCAGCCCCACCGGGACAGCAGTTCTCGATACGCAGTATTTT.

V usage is TRBV6-1 and J usage is TRBJ2-7, with D tentatively TRBD1 or TRBD2 (5 bases each). The CDR3 is made up of 13 amino acids. Germline CDR1 and CDR2: MNHNS and SASEGT. V was cut by 11 bases and J by 0 bases, with 14 bases left in between. CDR3 in amino acids: CAARGLSSYEQYF. CDR3 in DNA: TGTGCCGCTCGGGGCTTAAGCTCCTACGAGCAGTACTTC.

The rearrangement uses TRBV20-1 and TRBJ2-1; 8 nucleotides align to TRBD2. The CDR3 runs to 11 residues. Germline CDR1 and CDR2: DFQATT and SNEGSKA (reference sequence). Trimming cost V 2 bases and J 10 bases; bases outside gene matches: 1. The CDR3 spells CSARSGGEQFF. The CDR3 DNA reads as TGCAGTGCTAGATCGGGGGGGGAGCAGTTCTTC.

The chain has TRBV7-2 and TRBJ2-6; D is possibly TRBD1 or TRBD2 (6 bases each). This CDR3 is built from 16 residues. Per the germline V gene, CDR1 is SGHTA and CDR2 is FQGNSA. V lost 5 bases and J lost 2, with 13 bases in between. CDR3 sequence (DNA): TGTGCCAGCAGCGCCGTGGGGGGCGCTGGGGCCAACGTCCTGACTTTC. Its translation is CASSAVGGAGANVLTF.

Here the CDR3 reads CASSPSGLAGANTGELFF. CDR3 nucleotide sequence: TGTGCCAGCAGCCCCTCAGGGCTAGCGGGAGCCAACACCGGGGAGCTGTTTTTT. This chain uses TRBV7-2 with TRBJ2-2; 10 positions agree with TRBD2. CDR1 and CDR2 (germline): SGHTA, FQGNSA. Losses at the gene ends were 5 bases for V and 2 bases for J; bases not matched to a gene: 11. The CDR3 consists of 18 residues.

V and J are TRBV7-9 and TRBJ2-3; 12 bases fit TRBD2. The CDR3 contains 19 residues. V trimming: 6 bases; J trimming: 4 bases; junction bases outside the gene matches: 17. Germline CDR1 reads SEHNR; CDR2 reads FQNEAQ (reference sequence). The CDR3 spells CASSLTSGSLLLVADTQYF. CDR3 in DNA: TGTGCCAGCAGTCTGACTAGCGGGAGTCTCCTTTTAGTGGCAGATACGCAGTATTTT.

This chain joins TRBV19 and TRBJ1-1, with D perhaps TRBD1 (6 bases). The CDR3 totals 14 residues. Germline V gene sequence: CDR1 LNHDA, CDR2 SQIVND (reference sequence). The germline V and J ends were trimmed by 3 bases and 0 bases, with 8 bases remaining between them. The CDR3 DNA sequence: TGTGCCAGTAGTATCAGGGGAATGAACACTGAAGCTTTCTTT. Translating it yields CASSIRGMNTEAFF.

The rearrangement links TRBV5-1 to TRBJ2-2; perhaps TRBD2 as D (5 bases). V shed 0 bases and J shed 3 bases, with 9 bases lying between them. The CDR3 consists of 15 residues. CDR1 and CDR2 (germline): SGHRS, YFSETQ. Here the CDR3 DNA reads TGCGCCAGCAGCTTGGGCGGGCAGTACACCGGGGAGCTGTTTTTT. It specifies CASSLGGQYTGELFF. Together with reference TRBV5-1 and TRBJ2-2, the CDR3 gives the full variable domain: KAGVTQTPRYLIKTRGQQVTLSCSPISGHRSVSWYQQTPGQGLQFLFEYFSETQRNKGNFPGRFSGRQFSNSRSEMNVSTLELGDSALYLCASSLGGQYTGELFFGEGSRLTVL.

This chain connects TRBV5-1 to TRBJ2-7; the D is unclear. V shed 0 bases and J shed 0 bases, with 10 bases lying between them. Germline-derived CDR1 and CDR2 are SGHRS and YFSETQ. The CDR3 runs 15 residues. The DNA for the CDR3 is TGCGCCAGCAGCTTGGATGCTAACCCCTCCTACGAGCAGTACTTC. Translated: CASSLDANPSYEQYF.

This chain joins TRBV5-1 and TRBJ2-1; TRBD2 matches 8 bases. The CDR3 runs to 14 residues. Trimming at V came to 1 base and at J to 5 bases, leaving 2 bases not matched to a gene. CDR1 and CDR2 (germline): SGHRS, YFSETQ. The CDR3 DNA reads TGCGCCAGCAGCTTGCTAGCGGGCCACAATGAGCAGTTCTTC. This translates into CASSLLAGHNEQFF.

The CDR3 loop reads CASTRLGLLPEAFF. CDR3 nucleotides: TGTGCCAGCACCCGGTTGGGCCTGCTCCCTGAAGCTTTCTTT. The genes are TRBV6-5 and TRBJ1-1; D is unclear. V was shortened by 7 bases and J by 6 bases, with 18 bases between the two germline ends. CDR1 MNHEY and CDR2 SVGAGI come from the germline V gene. The CDR3 is made up of 14 amino acids.

V is TRBV18 and J is TRBJ2-1; 12 positions agree with TRBD2. The CDR3 spans 15 residues. The germline V gene encodes CDR1 KGHSH and CDR2 LQKENI. The ends lost 2 bases at V and 4 bases at J; junction bases unmatched: 0. CDR3 region: CASSPGLAGYNEQFF. The DNA for the CDR3 is TGTGCCAGCTCACCAGGACTAGCGGGATACAATGAGCAGTTCTTC.

Turning to this clone: Other DNA sequences from this sample encode an identical CDR3 as well. The chain carries TRBV5-1 and TRBJ2-1, with a weak D call TRBD2 (5 bases). Germline V gives CDR1 SGHRS, CDR2 YFSETQ. There are 15 residues in the CDR3. V lost 0 bases to trimming and J lost 1 base, with 8 bases between them. CDR3 region: CASSLDGNSYNEQFF. As DNA, the CDR3 is TGCGCCAGCAGCTTGGACGGGAATTCCTACAATGAGCAGTTCTTC. Full variable domain (rest looked up from reference TRBV5-1 and TRBJ2-1): KAGVTQTPRYLIKTRGQQVTLSCSPISGHRSVSWYQQTPGQGLQFLFEYFSETQRNKGNFPGRFSGRQFSNSRSEMNVSTLELGDSALYLCASSLDGNSYNEQFFGPGTRLTVL.

This chain connects TRBV19 to TRBJ1-2; D unclear. The CDR3 contains 15 residues. V was cut by 1 base and J by 4 bases, with 13 bases left in between. Looked up from germline, CDR1 is LNHDA and CDR2 is SQIVND (reference sequence). The CDR3 sequence: CASSIGAGKRYGYTF. The CDR3 DNA follows: TGTGCCAGTAGTATAGGAGCGGGGAAGCGCTATGGCTACACCTTC.

The gene calls are TRBV5-6 and TRBJ1-2; D not certain. V lost 4 bases to trimming and J lost 2 bases, with 18 bases between them. This CDR3 has 16 residues. Germline CDR1 is SGHDT and CDR2 is YYEEEE. The CDR3 nucleotides read TGTGCCAGCAGCGGGCCGACGACTCTTGTAAACTATGGCTACACCTTC. Protein sequence: CASSGPTTLVNYGYTF.

The CDR3 sequence is CASSGGRGIGYTF. The CDR3 DNA sequence: TGTGCCAGCAGCGGGGGCAGGGGGATTGGCTACACCTTC. The V call is TRBV7-9, the J call TRBJ1-2, with 7 bases that match TRBD1. V lost 5 bases and J lost 7; bases outside the gene matches: 7. CDR3 length: 13 residues. The V gene's germline CDR1 is SEHNR and CDR2 FQNEAQ (reference sequence).

The V call is TRBV7-3, the J call TRBJ1-1; D gene uncertain. V was pared by 3 bases and J by 3 bases, with 8 bases between. In germline, CDR1 is SGHTA, CDR2 FQGTGA. The CDR3 is made up of 13 amino acids. CDR3 nucleotide sequence: TGTGCCAGCAGCTTCGCCCGGGACACTGAAGCTTTCTTT. This encodes CASSFARDTEAFF.

This clone occurred once. In the same sample, other DNA sequences code for this CDR3. This rearrangement joins TRBV28 to TRBJ2-5; D gene ambiguous. CDR1 and CDR2 from the germline V gene are MDHEN and SYDVKM. The length of the CDR3 is 13 residues. Trimming stripped 1 base from V and 0 bases from J, with 3 bases between. The CDR3 DNA reads as TGTGCCAGCAGTTTATCGTACCAAGAGACCCAGTACTTC. Encoded protein: CASSLSYQETQYF.

This clone has at least ten counts. The chain carries TRBV4-1 and TRBJ2-2; weak D call: TRBD2 (6 bases). The V gene's germline CDR1 is MGHRA and CDR2 YSYEKL. This CDR3 is 16 amino acids long. V shed 3 bases and J shed 7 bases, with 18 bases lying between them. In DNA, the CDR3 is TGCGCCAGCAGCCAGCCCTCTTTGCGGGATTACGGGGAGCTGTTTTTT. Translating gives CASSQPSLRDYGELFF.

V usage is TRBV7-2 and J usage is TRBJ1-4, with 8 bases fitting TRBD1. The V gene's germline CDR1 is SGHTA and CDR2 FQGNSA. J gave up 4 bases and V 3 bases, and 1 base lay outside the gene matches. The CDR3 extends over 14 amino acids. CDR3 in amino acids: CASSLGQVNEKLFF. CDR3 bases: TGTGCCAGCAGCTTGGGACAGGTTAATGAAAAACTGTTTTTT. The full variable domain, completed using reference TRBV7-2 and TRBJ1-4, is GAGVSQSPSNKVTEKGKDVELRCDPISGHTALYWYRQSLGQGLEFLIYFQGNSAPDKSGLPSDRFSAERTGGSVSTLTIQRTQQEDSAVYLCASSLGQVNEKLFFGSGTQLSVL.

The rearrangement links TRBV19 to TRBJ1-2; a possible D gene is TRBD1 (5 bases). Germline CDR1 is LNHDA and CDR2 is SQIVND (reference sequence). Trimming stripped 2 bases from V and 6 bases from J, with 10 bases between. The CDR3 contains 13 residues. The CDR3 DNA sequence: TGTGCCAGTAGTATAAAAGGGGCAGATGGCTACACCTTC. Protein product: CASSIKGADGYTF.

CDR3 coding DNA: TGTGCTAGTGGTTTGGTGGTTAGCGGGAGTACAGATACGCAGTATTTT. Translating gives CASGLVVSGSTDTQYF. The V and J genes are TRBV12-5 and TRBJ2-3; TRBD2 aligns across 9 bases. Germline assignment: CDR1 LGHNT and CDR2 FRNRAP. CDR3 length: 16 amino acids. The V gene end was trimmed by 0 bases and the J gene end by 3 bases; junction bases not matched to a gene: 4.

V gene TRBV6-5 combines with J gene TRBJ2-3; weak D call: TRBD2 (5 bases). This CDR3 is 13 amino acids long. Germline V gives CDR1 MNHEY, CDR2 SVGAGI. The germline V and J ends were trimmed by 4 bases and 0 bases, with 5 bases remaining between them. The CDR3 protein is CASSWESTDTQYF. The CDR3 nucleotides read TGTGCCAGCAGTTGGGAGAGCACAGATACGCAGTATTTT.